These 29 T cell receptor beta chains share one sample of origin, sequenced in a study of cytomegalovirus exposure and HLA in healthy donors. Primers: 60 Vbeta forward and 13 Jbeta reverse. Some clones are missing from TCRdb's copy, which holds only in-frame ones; the method was immunoSEQ multiplex PCR. The table has some 150,000 clones, around 82% seen once; the top ten hold 3% to 3.5%. What was sequenced was PBMCs. These receptors all come from a man aged 18 to 35 in good health and CMV-seropositive.

For this clone: The sample contains more than one DNA sequence encoding this CDR3. This rearrangement joins TRBV19 to TRBJ2-7; tentatively, D is TRBD1 (5 bases). The CDR3 is 13 residues long. Germline V lookup: CDR1 LNHDA, CDR2 SQIVND (reference sequence). V shed 2 bases and J shed 1 base, with 6 bases lying between them. CDR3 DNA sequence: TGTGCCAGTAGTATACAGGGATCCTACGAGCAGTACTTC. It codes for CASSIQGSYEQYF.

The chain has TRBV6-5 and TRBJ1-4, with TRBD1 matching over 9 bases. This CDR3 is 15 amino acids long. The germline CDR1 and CDR2 sequences are MNHEY and SVGAGI. J was trimmed by 7 bases and V by 0 bases; bases with no gene match: 3. This CDR3 is CASSYSGTGFEKLFF. As DNA, the CDR3 is TGTGCCAGCAGTTACTCCGGGACAGGGTTTGAAAAACTGTTTTTT.

The rearrangement links TRBV4-2 to TRBJ1-4, with TRBD1 identical over 12 bases. Unmatched junction bases numbered 3, after V lost 3 bases and J lost 7 bases. CDR3 length equals 15 residues. Germline CDR1 is LGHNA and CDR2 is YNFKEQ. The CDR3 spells CASSQGQGAGEKLFF. The CDR3 nucleotides read TGTGCCAGCAGCCAGGGACAGGGGGCGGGTGAAAAACTGTTTTTT.

The chain combines TRBV7-9 with TRBJ2-1; possible D gene TRBD2, 7 bases. The V and J ends lost 5 bases and 0 bases respectively, with 14 bases between them. Germline CDR1 reads SEHNR; CDR2 reads FQNEAQ (reference sequence). The CDR3 loop spans 16 amino acids. The CDR3 DNA reads TGTGCCAGCAGCGGGGAACGGGGGGCCTCCTACAATGAGCAGTTCTTC. Translated: CASSGERGASYNEQFF.

For this clone: The same CDR3 is also encoded by other DNA sequences in this sample. The CDR3 coding sequence is TGTGCCAGCAGTTACAGGGGTGGAAACACTGAAGCTTTCTTT. Translated: CASSYRGGNTEAFF. This chain connects TRBV28 to TRBJ1-1, with 7 bases aligning to TRBD1. V shed 4 bases and J 2 bases; nucleotides not matched to a gene: 4. This CDR3 is built from 14 residues. The germline V gene has CDR1 MDHEN and CDR2 SYDVKM.

This clone was seen a single time. V is TRBV4-1 and J is TRBJ2-1, with D perhaps matching TRBD2 (6 bases). Trimming removed 3 bases at V and 8 bases at J, with 11 bases between. The CDR3 is 13 residues long. CDR1 and CDR2 (germline): MGHRA, YSYEKL. Here the CDR3 DNA reads TGCGCCAGCAGCCAGGGACTCGGGGATGAGCAGTTCTTC. This encodes CASSQGLGDEQFF.

Comments on this clone: At one end the junction does not follow the germline gene, possibly because of a read error. The V gene is TRBV2, the J gene TRBJ1-5, with TRBD1 identical over 9 bases. Germline-derived CDR1 and CDR2 are SNHLY and FYNNEI. The CDR3 is 17 amino acids. The CDR3 region has the DNA TGTGCCAGCAGGGAAGGACAGGGGATGGGGGAGTTTAAGCCCCAGCATTTT. As protein: CASREGQGMGEFKPQHF.

The chain links TRBV9 to TRBJ2-3, with D possibly matching TRBD2 (5 bases). Germline V gene sequence: CDR1 SGDLS, CDR2 YYNGEE. The V and J ends lost 4 bases and 6 bases respectively, with 12 bases between them. The CDR3 has 13 residues. CDR3 loop: CASSSPPGDTQYF. Here the CDR3 DNA reads TGTGCCAGCAGCTCTCCGCCGGGGGATACGCAGTATTTT.

V is TRBV9 and J is TRBJ2-7; D may be TRBD2 (6 bases). CDR1 is SGDLS and CDR2 is YYNGEE in the germline V gene. V lost 0 bases, J lost 0 bases, and 16 bases lay in between. The CDR3 covers 17 residues. CDR3 sequence: CASSVEVEAGNSYEQYF. Written as DNA, the CDR3 is TGTGCCAGCAGCGTAGAGGTTGAAGCGGGTAACTCCTACGAGCAGTACTTC.

The V and J genes are TRBV28 and TRBJ1-2; 9 nucleotides agree with TRBD1. V lost 4 bases, J lost 2 bases, and 8 bases stayed unmatched. Germline V CDR1 and CDR2: MDHEN, SYDVKM. This CDR3 spans 16 amino acids. DNA of the CDR3: TGTGCCAGCAGTTATGACCGGGACAGGGTAAACTATGGCTACACCTTC. This gives the protein CASSYDRDRVNYGYTF.

The genes are TRBV28 and TRBJ2-6; D is possibly TRBD1 (5 bases). The germline V gene has CDR1 MDHEN and CDR2 SYDVKM. This CDR3 contains 15 residues. Trimming left V 5 bases short and J 0 bases short, with 8 bases between. This chain's CDR3 is CASSADISGANVLTF. CDR3 DNA: TGTGCCAGCAGTGCGGACATCTCTGGGGCCAACGTCCTGACTTTC.

The chain uses TRBV5-1 and TRBJ2-3; D is perhaps TRBD2 (6 bases). With 3 bases removed from V and 6 bases from J, the gap between germline ends came to 17 bases. Germline-derived CDR1 and CDR2 are SGHRS and YFSETQ. This CDR3 is built from 15 residues. The CDR3 sequence is CASSSYGRGLDTQYF. The CDR3 DNA is TGCGCCAGCAGCTCCTACGGGAGAGGACTTGATACGCAGTATTTT. Full variable domain (outside the CDR3, taken from reference TRBV5-1 and TRBJ2-3): KAGVTQTPRYLIKTRGQQVTLSCSPISGHRSVSWYQQTPGQGLQFLFEYFSETQRNKGNFPGRFSGRQFSNSRSEMNVSTLELGDSALYLCASSSYGRGLDTQYFGPGTRLTVL.

V and J are TRBV7-9 and TRBJ2-4; perhaps TRBD2 as D (6 bases). Germline CDR1 reads SEHNR; CDR2 reads FQNEAQ (reference sequence). Trimming pared 5 bases from V and 0 bases from J, leaving 14 bases between. The CDR3 is made up of 16 amino acids. The CDR3 region is CASSPDGGLAKNIQYF. In DNA, the CDR3 is TGTGCCAGCAGCCCTGACGGGGGATTAGCCAAAAACATTCAGTACTTC.

This chain connects TRBV27 to TRBJ2-7; D is ambiguous. The germline V gene has CDR1 MNHEY and CDR2 SMNVEV (reference sequence). V lost 3 bases and J 5 bases, leaving 11 bases between the germline ends. The CDR3 has 13 residues. CDR3: CASSFQARHEQYF. The CDR3 DNA follows: TGTGCCAGCAGTTTCCAGGCTCGCCACGAGCAGTACTTC.

The J gene is TRBJ2-4, the V gene TRBV19, with 8 nucleotides matching TRBD2. J was trimmed by 8 bases and V by 5 bases; bases with no gene match: 20. Germline CDR1 is LNHDA and CDR2 is SQIVND (reference sequence). The CDR3 length is 18 residues. CDR3 sequence reads: CASSPSIYEGTRGYIQYF. As DNA, the CDR3 is TGTGCCAGTAGTCCTTCGATTTATGAGGGGACTAGAGGGTACATTCAGTACTTC.

A word on this clone: Other DNA sequences in this specimen translate into the identical CDR3. The V call is TRBV11-3, the J call TRBJ1-1, with D possibly matching TRBD1 (6 bases). Trimming cost V 1 base and J 2 bases, with 8 bases left between them. Germline CDR1 SGHNT, CDR2 YENEEA. The CDR3 consists of 14 residues. The CDR3 DNA sequence: TGTGCCAGCAGCTTAGGTGGGGGCAACACTGAAGCTTTCTTT. Its protein is CASSLGGGNTEAFF.

This clone came up once. The chain couples TRBV7-2 to TRBJ2-1; the match to TRBD2 covers 11 bases. Per the germline V gene, CDR1 is SGHTA and CDR2 is FQGNSA. The CDR3 runs 15 residues. J gave up 9 bases and V 5 bases, and 9 bases lay outside the gene matches. The CDR3 spells CASSPTSGSGSEQFF. The CDR3 DNA is TGTGCCAGCAGCCCTACTAGCGGGAGCGGAAGTGAGCAGTTCTTC. Full variable domain (outside the CDR3, taken from reference TRBV7-2 and TRBJ2-1): GAGVSQSPSNKVTEKGKDVELRCDPISGHTALYWYRQSLGQGLEFLIYFQGNSAPDKSGLPSDRFSAERTGGSVSTLTIQRTQQEDSAVYLCASSPTSGSGSEQFFGPGTRLTVL.

In this sample, this clone turned up once. The J gene is TRBJ2-1, the V gene TRBV25-1; D gene unclear. The CDR3 contains 15 residues. The V end lost 0 bases, the J end lost 4 bases, and 10 bases lay between the germline ends. Germline V gene lookup returns CDR1 MGHDK and CDR2 SYGVNS. The CDR3 loop is CASSEYYGFYNEQFF. The DNA for the CDR3 is TGTGCCAGCAGTGAATATTACGGGTTTTACAATGAGCAGTTCTTC. The whole variable domain, filled in from reference TRBV25-1 and TRBJ2-1, reads EADIYQTPRYLVIGTGKKITLECSQTMGHDKMYWYQQDPGMELHLIHYSYGVNSTEKGDLSSESTVSRIRTEHFPLTLESARPSHTSQYLCASSEYYGFYNEQFFGPGTRLTVL.

The CDR3, as DNA: TGTGCCAGCAGCTTAGAAGACAGCTACACTGAAGCTTTCTTT. Translated: CASSLEDSYTEAFF. The rearrangement joins TRBV7-9 to TRBJ1-1; perhaps TRBD1 as D (5 bases). The CDR3 totals 14 residues. V was clipped by 1 base and J by 3 bases, with 9 bases between them. Germline values: CDR1 SEHNR, CDR2 FQNEAQ (reference sequence).

The rearrangement links TRBV6-1 to TRBJ2-3; possible D gene TRBD2, 5 bases. Trimming left V 8 bases short and J 4 bases short, with 13 bases between. Germline lookup yields CDR1 MNHNS and CDR2 SASEGT. The CDR3 is 13 residues long. Written as DNA, the CDR3 is TGTGCCAGCGGGTTTGAGGGCCCAGATACGCAGTATTTT. It translates to CASGFEGPDTQYF.

The chain has TRBV30 and TRBJ2-1; TRBD1 aligns across 8 bases. With V trimmed by 2 bases and J by 6 bases, 6 bases remained unmatched. The CDR3 runs to 14 residues. The germline V gene has CDR1 GTSNPN and CDR2 SVGIG (reference sequence). CDR3 bases: TGTGCCTGGAGTACATCCAGGGGGCTCAATGAGCAGTTCTTC. Translated, it gives CAWSTSRGLNEQFF.

The chain combines TRBV10-2 with TRBJ1-2; D perhaps matches TRBD1 (6 bases). The V and J ends lost 7 bases and 4 bases respectively, with 13 bases between them. This CDR3 has 13 amino acids. Germline CDR1 reads WSHSY; CDR2 reads SAAADI. The DNA for the CDR3 is TGCGCCAGCAATAACCGGGACACCTATGGCTACACCTTC. Protein: CASNNRDTYGYTF.

The gene calls are TRBV12-2 and TRBJ2-1; TRBD2, the D gene given by the table, was not confirmed from the DNA. TRBV12-2 is deemed a pseudogene. CDR3 length: 18 amino acids. The CDR3 DNA reads TGTGCAAGTCGCTTAGGCCGCCCGGGAACGAGATCCTACAATGAGCAGTTCTTC. Residues: CASRLGRPGTRSYNEQFF.

This rearrangement joins TRBV6-6 to TRBJ2-1; the match to TRBD2 covers 8 bases. The CDR3 is 13 amino acids. The germline CDR1 and CDR2 sequences are MNHNY and SVGAGI (reference sequence). Trimming at V came to 7 bases and at J to 6 bases, leaving 5 bases not matched to a gene. The CDR3 loop is CASMVAGRNEQFF. For the CDR3, the DNA is TGTGCCAGCATGGTAGCGGGACGCAATGAGCAGTTCTTC.

The CDR3: CASSESGRTEAFF. The CDR3 DNA is TGTGCCAGCAGTGAAAGCGGTCGCACTGAAGCTTTCTTT. This chain connects TRBV6-1 to TRBJ1-1; D is undetermined. The CDR3 has 13 residues. Germline V gene sequence: CDR1 MNHNS, CDR2 SASEGT. V was shortened by 2 bases and J by 4 bases, with 8 bases between the two germline ends.

The V and J genes are TRBV9 and TRBJ1-2; perhaps TRBD1 as D (5 bases). V lost 0 bases and J lost 3, with 18 bases in between. Germline CDR1 reads SGDLS; CDR2 reads YYNGEE. CDR3 length: 17 amino acids. CDR3 amino acids: CASSVDESVGQDYGYTF. CDR3 bases: TGTGCCAGCAGCGTAGACGAGTCAGTGGGGCAGGACTATGGCTACACCTTC.

This chain joins TRBV4-2 and TRBJ2-1; 11 nucleotides agree with TRBD2. The CDR3 consists of 17 residues. The V and J ends lost 0 bases and 0 bases, in that order; junction bases with no gene match: 1. In germline, CDR1 is LGHNA, CDR2 YNFKEQ. The CDR3 is CASSQEGLAASYNEQFF. The CDR3 DNA sequence: TGTGCCAGCAGCCAAGAGGGACTAGCGGCCTCCTACAATGAGCAGTTCTTC.

The table lists this clone with a count of one. The sample holds other DNA sequences that translate to the same CDR3. The chain employs TRBV29-1 and TRBJ2-1, with 9 bases matching TRBD1. The CDR3 loop spans 14 amino acids. In germline, CDR1 is SQVTM, CDR2 ANQGSEA. J lost 7 bases, V lost 7 bases, and 11 bases had no gene match. Here the CDR3 DNA reads TGCAGCGCCTTCGGGACAGGGAGGTATAATGAGCAGTTCTTC. This gives the protein CSAFGTGRYNEQFF.

This clone appeared a few times. J is TRBJ1-1 and V is TRBV2, with D hard to call. The CDR3 contains 10 residues. V lost 4 bases and J lost 7, with 4 bases in between. Germline CDR1 SNHLY, CDR2 FYNNEI. Here the CDR3 reads CASSAGEAFF. CDR3 coding DNA: TGTGCCAGCAGTGCCGGTGAAGCTTTCTTT.